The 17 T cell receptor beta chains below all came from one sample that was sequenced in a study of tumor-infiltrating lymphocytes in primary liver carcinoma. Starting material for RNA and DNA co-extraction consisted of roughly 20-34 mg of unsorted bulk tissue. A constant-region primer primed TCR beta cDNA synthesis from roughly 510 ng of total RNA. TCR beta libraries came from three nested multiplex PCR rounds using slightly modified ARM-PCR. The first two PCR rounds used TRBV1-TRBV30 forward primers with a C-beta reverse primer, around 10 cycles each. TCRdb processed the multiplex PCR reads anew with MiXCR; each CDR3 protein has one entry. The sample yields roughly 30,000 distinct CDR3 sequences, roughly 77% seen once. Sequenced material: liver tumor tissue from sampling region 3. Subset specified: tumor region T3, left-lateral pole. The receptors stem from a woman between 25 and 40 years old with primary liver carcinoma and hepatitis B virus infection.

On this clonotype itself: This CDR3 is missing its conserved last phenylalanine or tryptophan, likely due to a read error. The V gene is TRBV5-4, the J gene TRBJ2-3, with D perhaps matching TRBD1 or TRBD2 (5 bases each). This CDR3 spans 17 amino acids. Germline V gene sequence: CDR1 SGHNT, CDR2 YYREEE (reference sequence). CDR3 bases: TGTGTCAGCGGCGTAGACGGACACCCTCCACCCACAGATACGCAGTATTGT. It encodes CVSGVDGHPPPTDTQYC.

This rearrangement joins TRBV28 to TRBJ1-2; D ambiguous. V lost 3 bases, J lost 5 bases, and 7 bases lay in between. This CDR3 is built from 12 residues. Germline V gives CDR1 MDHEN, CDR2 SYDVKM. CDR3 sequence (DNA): TGTGCCAGCAGTTTGGACGTTTATGGCTACACCTTC. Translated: CASSLDVYGYTF.

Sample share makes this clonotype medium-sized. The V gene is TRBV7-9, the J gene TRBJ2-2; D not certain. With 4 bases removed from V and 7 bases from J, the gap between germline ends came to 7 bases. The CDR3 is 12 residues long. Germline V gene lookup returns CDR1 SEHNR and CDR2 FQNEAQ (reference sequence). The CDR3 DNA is TGTGCCAGCAGCTCAAGAGGCGGGGAGCTGTTTTTT. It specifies CASSSRGGELFF. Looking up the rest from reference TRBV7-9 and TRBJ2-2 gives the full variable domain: DTGVSQNPRHKITKRGQNVTFRCDPISEHNRLYWYRQTLGQGPEFLTYFQNEAQLEKSRLLSDRFSAERPKGSFSTLEIQRTEQGDSAMYLCASSSRGGELFFGEGSRLTVL.

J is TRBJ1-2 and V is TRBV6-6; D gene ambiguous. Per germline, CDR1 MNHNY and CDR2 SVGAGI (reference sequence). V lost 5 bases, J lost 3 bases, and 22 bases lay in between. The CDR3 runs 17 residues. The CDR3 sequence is CASSIDAAQTVHYGYTF. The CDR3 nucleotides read TGTGCCAGCAGTATCGATGCGGCGCAGACCGTGCACTATGGCTACACCTTC.

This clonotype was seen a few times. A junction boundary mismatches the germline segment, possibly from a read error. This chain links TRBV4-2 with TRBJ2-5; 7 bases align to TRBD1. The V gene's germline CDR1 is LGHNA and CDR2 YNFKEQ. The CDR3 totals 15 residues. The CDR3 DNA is TGTGTCAGCAGCCAAAGGGACAGCTCCTCGGAGATCCAGTACTTC. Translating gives CVSSQRDSSSEIQYF.

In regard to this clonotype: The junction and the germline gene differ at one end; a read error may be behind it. Here the CDR3 reads CANSLSGNTGELFF. DNA for the CDR3: TGTGCCAACAGCTTGTCTGGGAACACTGGGGAGCTGTTTTTT. The chain couples TRBV5-6 to TRBJ2-2; D remains ambiguous. In germline, CDR1 is SGHDT, CDR2 YYEEEE. The CDR3 consists of 14 residues.

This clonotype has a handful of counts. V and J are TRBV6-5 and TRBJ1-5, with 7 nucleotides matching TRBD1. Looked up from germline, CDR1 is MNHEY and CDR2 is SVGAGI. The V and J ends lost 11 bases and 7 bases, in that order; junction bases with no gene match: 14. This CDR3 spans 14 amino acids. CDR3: CAGRPQQGGQPQHF. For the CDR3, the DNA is TGTGCCGGTCGACCTCAGCAGGGGGGCCAGCCCCAGCATTTT.

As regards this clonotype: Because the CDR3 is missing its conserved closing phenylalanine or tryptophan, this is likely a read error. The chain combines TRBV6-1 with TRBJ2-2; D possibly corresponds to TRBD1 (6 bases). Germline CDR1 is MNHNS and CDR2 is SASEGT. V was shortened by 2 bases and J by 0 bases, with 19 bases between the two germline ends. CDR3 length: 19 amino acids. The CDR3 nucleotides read TGTGCCAGCAGTGAAACCCTTCCCAGGGGCGTCGCGAACACCGGGGAGCTGTTTTAT. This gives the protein CASSETLPRGVANTGELFY.

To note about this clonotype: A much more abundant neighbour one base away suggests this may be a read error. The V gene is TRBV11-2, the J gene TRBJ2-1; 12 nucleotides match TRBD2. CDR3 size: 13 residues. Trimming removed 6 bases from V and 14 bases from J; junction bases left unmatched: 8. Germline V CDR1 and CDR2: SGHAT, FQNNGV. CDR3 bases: TGTGCCAGCAGTCGGACTAGCGGGGCAGAGGAGTTCTTC. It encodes CASSRTSGAEEFF.

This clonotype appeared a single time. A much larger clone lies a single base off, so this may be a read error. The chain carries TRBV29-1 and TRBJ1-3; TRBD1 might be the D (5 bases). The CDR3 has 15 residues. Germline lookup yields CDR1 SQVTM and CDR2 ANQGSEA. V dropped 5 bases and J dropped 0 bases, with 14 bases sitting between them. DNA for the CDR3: TGCAGCGTTCAAACTACTGGGGGCTCTGGAAACACCATATATTTT. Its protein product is CSVQTTGGSGNTIYF.

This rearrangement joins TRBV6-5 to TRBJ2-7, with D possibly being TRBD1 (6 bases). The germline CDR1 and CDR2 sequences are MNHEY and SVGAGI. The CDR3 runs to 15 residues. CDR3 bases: TGTACAAGCAGTTACAAGGACAGCAACTCCTACGAGCAGTACTTC. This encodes CTSSYKDSNSYEQYF.

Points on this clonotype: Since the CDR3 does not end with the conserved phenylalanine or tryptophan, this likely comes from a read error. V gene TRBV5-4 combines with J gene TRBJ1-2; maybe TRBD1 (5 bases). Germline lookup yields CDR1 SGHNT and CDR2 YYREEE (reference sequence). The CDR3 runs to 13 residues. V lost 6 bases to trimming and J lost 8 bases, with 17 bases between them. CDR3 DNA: TGTGCCAGCATCACCCAGGGAATGGGGGGCTACACCATC. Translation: CASITQGMGGYTI.

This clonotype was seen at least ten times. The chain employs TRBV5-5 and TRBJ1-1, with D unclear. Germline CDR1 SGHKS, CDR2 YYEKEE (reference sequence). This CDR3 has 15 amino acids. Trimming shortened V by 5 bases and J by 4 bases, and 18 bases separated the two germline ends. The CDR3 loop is CASRREDYTITEAFF. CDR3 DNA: TGTGCCAGCAGACGCGAGGACTATACGATCACTGAAGCTTTCTTT.

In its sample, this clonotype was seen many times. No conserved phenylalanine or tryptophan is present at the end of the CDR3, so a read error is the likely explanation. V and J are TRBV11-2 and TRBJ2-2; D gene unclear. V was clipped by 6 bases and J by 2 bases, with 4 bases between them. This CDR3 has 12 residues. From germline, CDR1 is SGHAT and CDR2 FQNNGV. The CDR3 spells CASRVNTGELFC. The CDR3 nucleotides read TGTGCCAGCAGAGTAAACACCGGGGAGCTGTTTTGT.

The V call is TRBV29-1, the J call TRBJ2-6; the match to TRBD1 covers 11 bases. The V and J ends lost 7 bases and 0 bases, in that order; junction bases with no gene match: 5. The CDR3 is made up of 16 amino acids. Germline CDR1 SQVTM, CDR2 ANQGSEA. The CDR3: CSARGQGGSGANVLTF. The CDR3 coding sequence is TGCAGCGCCCGGGGACAGGGGGGCTCTGGGGCCAACGTCCTGACTTTC.

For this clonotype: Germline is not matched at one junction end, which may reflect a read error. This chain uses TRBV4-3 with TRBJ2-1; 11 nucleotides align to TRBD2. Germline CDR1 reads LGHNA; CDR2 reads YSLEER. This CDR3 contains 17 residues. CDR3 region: CVSSPNGGLAGGSEQFF. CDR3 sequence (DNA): TGCGTCAGCAGCCCGAATGGCGGGCTAGCGGGAGGTAGCGAGCAGTTCTTC.

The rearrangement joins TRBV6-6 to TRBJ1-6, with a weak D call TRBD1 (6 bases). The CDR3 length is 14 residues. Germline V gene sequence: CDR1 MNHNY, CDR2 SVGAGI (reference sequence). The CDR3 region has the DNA TGTGTCAACAGTTATACAGGGATGGATTCACCCCTCCACTTT. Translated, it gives CVNSYTGMDSPLHF.